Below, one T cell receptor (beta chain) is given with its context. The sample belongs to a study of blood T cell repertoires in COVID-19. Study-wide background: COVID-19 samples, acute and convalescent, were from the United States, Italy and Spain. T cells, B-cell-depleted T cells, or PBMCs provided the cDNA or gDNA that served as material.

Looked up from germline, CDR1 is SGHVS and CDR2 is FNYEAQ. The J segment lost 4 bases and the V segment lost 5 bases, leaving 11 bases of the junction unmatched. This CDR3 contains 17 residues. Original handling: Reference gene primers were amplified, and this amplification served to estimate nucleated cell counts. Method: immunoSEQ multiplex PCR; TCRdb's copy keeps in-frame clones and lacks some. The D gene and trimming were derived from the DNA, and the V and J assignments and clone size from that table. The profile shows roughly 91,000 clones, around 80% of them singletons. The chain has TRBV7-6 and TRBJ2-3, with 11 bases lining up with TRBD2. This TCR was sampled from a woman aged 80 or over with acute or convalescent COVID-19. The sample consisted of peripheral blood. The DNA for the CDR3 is TGTGCCAGCAGCCCAACCGGGACTAGCGGATTATCAGATACGCAGTATTTT. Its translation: CASSPTGTSGLSDTQYF.